The clone carrying this TCR beta chain was observed a few times. Its antigen is as yet unknown. The record originates from a study of vaccination and CD4 T cells after COVID-19. Study in general: SARS-CoV-2, HCoV-NL63, HCoV-OC43 and HCoV-229E supplied the overlapping spike peptides used to stimulate cells. Controls used CEFX viral epitopes (positive), HIV-1 Nef peptides (negative), or no peptide.

The Oncomine TCR Beta short-read assay sequenced DNA from cultured CD4+ T cells. TCRdb analysed the PCR reads with MiXCR anew, one entry per CDR3 protein. Here the sample spans over 15,000 distinct CDR3 sequences, roughly 50% being singletons. In germline, CDR1 is SEHNR, CDR2 FQNEAQ (reference sequence). CDR3 length: 12 amino acids. The V and J ends lost 7 bases and 2 bases respectively, with 8 bases between them. Overall study findings and caveats: Spike mono-reactivity marked 304 of 307 vaccine-specific clones in convalescent patients. Convalescent patients were relatively few, and early post-infection timepoints were missing.

As to treatment: approximately nine-day PBMC culture with coronavirus spike peptide pools or control peptides (ViraFEST assay). The sample here was CD4+ T cells from blood, cultured in vitro, taken before SARS-CoV-2 vaccination. The V and J genes are TRBV7-9 and TRBJ1-2; D is unclear. The TCR was taken from a human donor who had recovered from COVID-19. The CDR3 DNA reads as TGTGCCAGCACGGGGAAGAACTATGGCTACACCTTC. This encodes CASTGKNYGYTF.